These 6 T cell receptor beta chains came from one sample sequenced in a study of PD-1 blockade in mismatch repair-deficient tumors. Clones were read by immunoSEQ multiplex PCR, and TCRdb kept only the in-frame ones, dropping some. The sample includes about 130,000 clones, about nine tenths of them seen just once. This sample comprised peripheral blood, obtained approximately 71 weeks after starting pembrolizumab. The receptors were gathered from an adult with mismatch repair-deficient cancer.

The V gene is TRBV30, the J gene TRBJ2-7, with 8 bases matching TRBD1. Germline V gene sequence: CDR1 GTSNPN, CDR2 SVGIG (reference sequence). Germline trimming cut 3 bases from V and 3 bases from J; bases unmatched to any gene: 4. The CDR3 is made up of 13 amino acids. The CDR3 region is CAWSTQGGYEQYF. As DNA, the CDR3 is TGTGCCTGGAGCACACAGGGGGGCTACGAGCAGTACTTC.

A word on this clone: Other DNA sequences in this sample translate to the same CDR3. The V and J genes are TRBV5-1 and TRBJ2-2; no reliable D call. This CDR3 comprises 11 residues. Germline values: CDR1 SGHRS, CDR2 YFSETQ. The germline V and J ends were trimmed by 2 bases and 6 bases, with 2 bases remaining between them. The CDR3 loop is CASSLAGELFF. CDR3 DNA: TGCGCCAGCAGCTTAGCCGGGGAGCTGTTTTTT.

The chain uses TRBV4-1 and TRBJ2-3; TRBD1 matches at 8 bases. The germline CDR1 and CDR2 sequences are MGHRA and YSYEKL. V lost 3 bases to trimming and J lost 5 bases; unmatched junction nucleotides: 7. This CDR3 has 15 amino acids. CDR3 DNA sequence: TGCGCCAGCAGCCACCCAGGAACAGGGGGAGATACGCAGTATTTT. Translation gives CASSHPGTGGDTQYF.

The chain combines TRBV27 with TRBJ1-1; the D is unclear. Germline V CDR1 and CDR2: MNHEY, SMNVEV (reference sequence). V was clipped by 0 bases and J by 5 bases, with 7 bases between them. The CDR3 has 13 residues. The CDR3 region has the DNA TGTGCCAGCAGTTTATCTGCGCAAACTGAAGCTTTCTTT. Its protein product is CASSLSAQTEAFF.

The genes are TRBV5-1 and TRBJ2-6; D not certain. V lost 1 base and J 0 bases, leaving 14 bases between the germline ends. Germline V gene data show CDR1 as SGHRS and CDR2 as YFSETQ. The CDR3 runs to 18 residues. CDR3 DNA sequence: TGCGCCAGCAGCTTGCGGCAGGTGGCCCCCTCTGGGGCCAACGTCCTGACTTTC. The encoded protein is CASSLRQVAPSGANVLTF. The variable domain in full, completed from reference TRBV5-1 and TRBJ2-6, reads KAGVTQTPRYLIKTRGQQVTLSCSPISGHRSVSWYQQTPGQGLQFLFEYFSETQRNKGNFPGRFSGRQFSNSRSEMNVSTLELGDSALYLCASSLRQVAPSGANVLTFGAGSRLTVL.

The gene calls are TRBV11-2 and TRBJ2-5; 13 positions agree with TRBD2. The CDR3 length is 19 residues. From germline, CDR1 is SGHAT and CDR2 FQNNGV. Trimming took 5 bases from V and 3 from J; bases not matched to a gene: 15. The CDR3 bases are TGTGCCAGCAGCAGTACACTAGCGGGAGGGCCGGGGTGGAAAGAGACCCAGTACTTC. Translation gives CASSSTLAGGPGWKETQYF.